The next 11 T cell receptor beta chains were all read from a single sample in a study of cytomegalovirus exposure and HLA in healthy donors. It was with 60 Vbeta and 13 Jbeta primers that the PCR ran. Data came from immunoSEQ multiplex PCR; TCRdb stores just in-frame clones and leaves some out. In the table there are some 160,000 clones, roughly 84% of which are singletons. Specimen: PBMCs. These receptors originate from a man over 45 in good health and CMV-seropositive.

The rearrangement uses TRBV11-2 and TRBJ2-5; D might be TRBD1 (5 bases). This CDR3 region has 16 residues. The V gene's germline CDR1 is SGHAT and CDR2 FQNNGV. V lost 1 base and J lost 3, with 15 bases in between. CDR3 nucleotide sequence: TGTGCCAGCAGCTTAGGTCCAGGGCCACTCGAAGAGACCCAGTACTTC. Translating it yields CASSLGPGPLEETQYF.

V gene TRBV6-5 combines with J gene TRBJ1-5; D uncertain. Germline CDR1 MNHEY, CDR2 SVGAGI. The CDR3 is 13 amino acids. Trimming removed 4 bases from V and 11 bases from J, with 15 bases in between. The CDR3 protein is CASSLGPKVAQHF. For the CDR3, the DNA is TGTGCCAGCAGTTTGGGCCCAAAGGTAGCCCAGCATTTT.

J is TRBJ1-3 and V is TRBV9; D uncertain. Germline V gene sequence: CDR1 SGDLS, CDR2 YYNGEE. This CDR3 contains 14 residues. V was shortened by 3 bases and J by 1 base, with 8 bases between the two germline ends. The CDR3 nucleotides are TGTGCCAGCAGCGCCCAGGATTCTGGAAACACCATATATTTT. It specifies CASSAQDSGNTIYF.

The chain is built from TRBV4-1 and TRBJ2-7, with D perhaps matching TRBD1 (6 bases). The germline V gene encodes CDR1 MGHRA and CDR2 YSYEKL. Trimming pared 1 base from V and 0 bases from J, leaving 10 bases between. CDR3 length equals 15 residues. The DNA for the CDR3 is TGCGCCAGCAGCCAAGTACAGGGTGCCTCCTACGAGCAGTACTTC. Translated: CASSQVQGASYEQYF.

The genes are TRBV19 and TRBJ1-5, with 8 positions matching TRBD1. The germline V gene encodes CDR1 LNHDA and CDR2 SQIVND (reference sequence). V trimming: 8 bases; J trimming: 5 bases; junction bases outside the gene matches: 5. The CDR3 is made up of 13 amino acids. The CDR3 is CASGDRPDQPQHF. DNA for the CDR3: TGTGCCAGTGGGGACAGGCCGGATCAGCCCCAGCATTTT.

The chain has TRBV18 and TRBJ1-1, with D possibly being TRBD1 (5 bases). In germline, CDR1 is KGHSH, CDR2 LQKENI. V shed 4 bases and J shed 3 bases, with 15 bases lying between them. The CDR3 extends over 15 amino acids. The CDR3 coding sequence is TGTGCCAGCTCACGTCCCGGGGGAAGGGACACTGAAGCTTTCTTT. It translates to CASSRPGGRDTEAFF.

The chain has TRBV5-4 and TRBJ2-1, with 8 bases fitting TRBD1. V was pared by 6 bases and J by 6 bases, with 5 bases of the junction left unmatched. The CDR3 is 13 residues long. Germline CDR1 reads SGHNT; CDR2 reads YYREEE (reference sequence). This chain's CDR3 is CASIPGTGNEQFF. CDR3 coding DNA: TGTGCCAGCATCCCAGGGACAGGCAATGAGCAGTTCTTC.

The chain couples TRBV30 to TRBJ2-7, with a weak D call TRBD1 (6 bases). With 1 base removed from V and 3 bases from J, the gap between germline ends came to 13 bases. The CDR3 covers 14 residues. Germline loops: CDR1 GTSNPN, CDR2 SVGIG (reference sequence). The CDR3 here is CAWSGGQSLYEQYV. DNA for the CDR3: TGTGCCTGGAGTGGGGGGCAGAGCCTCTACGAGCAGTACGTC.

This sequence joins TRBV11-1 and TRBJ2-2; 8 bases align to TRBD2. Trimming took 5 bases from V and 1 from J; bases not matched to a gene: 3. The CDR3 has 15 residues. Germline CDR1 SGHAT, CDR2 FQDESV (reference sequence). The DNA of the CDR3 is TGTGCCAGCAGCACGGGGGGGCGGAACACCGGGGAGCTGTTTTTT. As protein: CASSTGGRNTGELFF.

The chain uses TRBV5-1 and TRBJ2-2; D might be TRBD1 (7 bases). V was shortened by 6 bases and J by 2 bases, with 11 bases between the two germline ends. Germline V gene data show CDR1 as SGHRS and CDR2 as YFSETQ. The CDR3 sequence is 14 residues long. CDR3 sequence (DNA): TGCGCCAGCACACAGGGGACTAACACCGGGGAGCTGTTTTTT. This encodes CASTQGTNTGELFF. Full variable domain (outside the CDR3, taken from reference TRBV5-1 and TRBJ2-2): KAGVTQTPRYLIKTRGQQVTLSCSPISGHRSVSWYQQTPGQGLQFLFEYFSETQRNKGNFPGRFSGRQFSNSRSEMNVSTLELGDSALYLCASTQGTNTGELFFGEGSRLTVL.

The chain is built from TRBV11-1 and TRBJ2-1; TRBD2 matches 16 bases. Per germline, CDR1 SGHAT and CDR2 FQDESV (reference sequence). The CDR3 consists of 18 residues. The ends lost 3 bases at V and 2 bases at J; junction bases unmatched: 4. The CDR3 sequence: CASSFGTSGGVPYNEQFF. CDR3 bases: TGTGCCAGCAGCTTCGGGACTAGCGGGGGGGTTCCCTACAATGAGCAGTTCTTC.